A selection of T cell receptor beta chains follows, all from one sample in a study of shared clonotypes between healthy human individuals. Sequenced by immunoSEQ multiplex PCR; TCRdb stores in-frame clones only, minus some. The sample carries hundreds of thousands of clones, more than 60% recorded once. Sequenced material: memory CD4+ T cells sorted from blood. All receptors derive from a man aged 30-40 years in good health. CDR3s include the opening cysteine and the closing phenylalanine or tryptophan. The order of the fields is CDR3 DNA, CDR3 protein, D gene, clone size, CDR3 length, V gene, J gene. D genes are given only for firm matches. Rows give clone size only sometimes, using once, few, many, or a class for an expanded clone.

CDR3 DNA: TGTGCCAGTAAGACGCCAGGGGGCAGGAGGAATGAGCAGTTCTTC
CDR3 protein: CASKTPGGRRNEQFF
D gene: TRBD1
clone size: -
CDR3 length: 15
V gene: TRBV6-5
J gene: TRBJ2-1

CDR3 DNA: TGTGCCAGCAGTTTCCTGGGCTTAGACGGGAAGTATGGCTACACCTTC
CDR3 protein: CASSFLGLDGKYGYTF
D gene: -
clone size: -
CDR3 length: 16
V gene: TRBV28
J gene: TRBJ1-2

CDR3 DNA: TGTGCCAGCAGCTTGAGGGGAGTCGAAGAGACCCAGTACTTC
CDR3 protein: CASSLRGVEETQYF
D gene: -
clone size: -
CDR3 length: 14
V gene: TRBV7-9
J gene: TRBJ2-5

CDR3 DNA: TGTGCCAGCAGCCGACTAGAAGATGAGCAGTTCTTC
CDR3 protein: CASSRLEDEQFF
D gene: -
clone size: -
CDR3 length: 12
V gene: TRBV5-6
J gene: TRBJ2-1

CDR3 DNA: TGTGCCAGCAGCTTGTCAAGCGGCTCCTACAATGAGCAGTTCTTC
CDR3 protein: CASSLSSGSYNEQFF
D gene: -
clone size: once
CDR3 length: 15
V gene: TRBV5-4
J gene: TRBJ2-1

CDR3 DNA: TGTGCCAGCAGTTCCCCGGCGGGGACTTCAGATACGCAGTATTTT
CDR3 protein: CASSSPAGTSDTQYF
D gene: -
clone size: -
CDR3 length: 15
V gene: TRBV27
J gene: TRBJ2-3

CDR3 DNA: TGTGCCAGCAGTGGGGCCTACACTGAAGCTTTCTTT
CDR3 protein: CASSGAYTEAFF
D gene: -
clone size: -
CDR3 length: 12
V gene: TRBV27
J gene: TRBJ1-1

CDR3 DNA: TGTGCCAGCAGCCCAGAGGCTAACTATGGCTACACCTTC
CDR3 protein: CASSPEANYGYTF
D gene: -
clone size: few
CDR3 length: 13
V gene: TRBV7-2
J gene: TRBJ1-2

CDR3 DNA: TGTGCCAGCAGTTACGCAGGGACGGGAGAGCAGTACTTC
CDR3 protein: CASSYAGTGEQYF
D gene: -
clone size: -
CDR3 length: 13
V gene: TRBV6-5
J gene: TRBJ2-7

CDR3 DNA: TGTGCCAGCAGTTACTCGAAGGGTTACGAGCAGTACTTC
CDR3 protein: CASSYSKGYEQYF
D gene: -
clone size: few
CDR3 length: 13
V gene: TRBV6-5
J gene: TRBJ2-7

CDR3 DNA: TGCGCCAGCAGCCAAGTGGGCAGACTCTCTGGAAACACCATATATTTT
CDR3 protein: CASSQVGRLSGNTIYF
D gene: -
clone size: few
CDR3 length: 16
V gene: TRBV4-1
J gene: TRBJ1-3